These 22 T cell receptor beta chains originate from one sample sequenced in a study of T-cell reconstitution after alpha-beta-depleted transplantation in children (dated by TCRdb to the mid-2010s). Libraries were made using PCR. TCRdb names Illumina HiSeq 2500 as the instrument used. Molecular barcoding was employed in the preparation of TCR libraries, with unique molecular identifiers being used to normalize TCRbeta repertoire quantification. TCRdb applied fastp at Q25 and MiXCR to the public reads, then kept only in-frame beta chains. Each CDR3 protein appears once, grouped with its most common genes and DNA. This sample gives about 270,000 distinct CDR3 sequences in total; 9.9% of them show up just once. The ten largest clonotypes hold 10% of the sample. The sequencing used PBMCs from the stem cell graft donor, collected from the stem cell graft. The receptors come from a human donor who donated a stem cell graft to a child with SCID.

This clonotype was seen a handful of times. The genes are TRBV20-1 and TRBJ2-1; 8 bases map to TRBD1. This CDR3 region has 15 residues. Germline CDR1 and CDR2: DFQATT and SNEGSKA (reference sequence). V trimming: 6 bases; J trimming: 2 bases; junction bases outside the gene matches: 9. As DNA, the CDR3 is TGCAGTGCAGCTCCGGACAGGGAGACCTACAATGAGCAGTTCTTC. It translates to CSAAPDRETYNEQFF.

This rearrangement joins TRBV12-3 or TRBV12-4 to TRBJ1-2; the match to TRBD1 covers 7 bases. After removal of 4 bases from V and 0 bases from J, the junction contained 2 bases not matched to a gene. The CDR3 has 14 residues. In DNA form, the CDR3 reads TGTGCCAGCAGTTGGGGGACAGCTAACTATGGCTACACCTTC. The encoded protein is CASSWGTANYGYTF.

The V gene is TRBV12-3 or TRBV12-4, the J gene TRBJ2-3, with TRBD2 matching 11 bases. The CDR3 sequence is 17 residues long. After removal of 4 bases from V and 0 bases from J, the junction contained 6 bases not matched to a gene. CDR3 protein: CASSWGGTSGSTDTQYF. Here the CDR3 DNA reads TGTGCCAGCAGTTGGGGAGGGACTAGCGGAAGCACAGATACGCAGTATTTT.

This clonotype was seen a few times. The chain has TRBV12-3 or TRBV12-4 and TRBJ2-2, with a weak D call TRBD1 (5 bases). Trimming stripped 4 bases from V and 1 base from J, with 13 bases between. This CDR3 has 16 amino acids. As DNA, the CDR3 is TGTGCCAGCAGTTCTCGACAGAACCTGAACACCGGGGAGCTGTTTTTT. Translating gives CASSSRQNLNTGELFF.

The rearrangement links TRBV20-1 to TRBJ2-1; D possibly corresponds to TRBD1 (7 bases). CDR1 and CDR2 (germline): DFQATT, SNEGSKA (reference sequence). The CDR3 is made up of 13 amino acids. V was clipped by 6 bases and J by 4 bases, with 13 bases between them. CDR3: CSAAGQTYNEQFF. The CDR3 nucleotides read TGCAGTGCCGCGGGACAGACTTACAATGAGCAGTTCTTC.

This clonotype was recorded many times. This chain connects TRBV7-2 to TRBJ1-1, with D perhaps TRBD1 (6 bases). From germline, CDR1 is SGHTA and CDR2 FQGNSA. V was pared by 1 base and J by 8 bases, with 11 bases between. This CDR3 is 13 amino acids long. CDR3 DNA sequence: TGTGCCAGCAGCTTAGTGGGTAGGGGGGAAGCTTTCTTT. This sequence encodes CASSLVGRGEAFF.

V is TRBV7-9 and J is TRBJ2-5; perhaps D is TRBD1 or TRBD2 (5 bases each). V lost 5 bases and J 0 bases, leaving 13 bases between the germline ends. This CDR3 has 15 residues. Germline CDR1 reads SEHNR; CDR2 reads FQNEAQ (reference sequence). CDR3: CASSLPGRYQETQYF. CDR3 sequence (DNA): TGTGCCAGCAGCCTACCGGGACGGTACCAAGAGACCCAGTACTTC. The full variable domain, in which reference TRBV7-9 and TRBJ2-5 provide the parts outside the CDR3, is DTGVSQNPRHKITKRGQNVTFRCDPISEHNRLYWYRQTLGQGPEFLTYFQNEAQLEKSRLLSDRFSAERPKGSFSTLEIQRTEQGDSAMYLCASSLPGRYQETQYFGPGTRLLVL.

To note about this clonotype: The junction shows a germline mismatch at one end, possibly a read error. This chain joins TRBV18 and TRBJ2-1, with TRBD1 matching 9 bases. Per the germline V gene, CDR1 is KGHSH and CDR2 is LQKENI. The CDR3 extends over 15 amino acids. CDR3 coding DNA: TGTGCCAGCTCCCCACAAGGGACAGGGTACAATGAGCAGTTCTTC. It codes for CASSPQGTGYNEQFF. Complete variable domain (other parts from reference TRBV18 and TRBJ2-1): NAGVMQNPRHLVRRRGQEARLRCSPMKGHSHVYWYRQLPEEGLKFMVYLQKENIIDESGMPKERFSAEFPKEGPSILRIQQVVRGDSAAYFCASSPQGTGYNEQFFGPGTRLTVL.

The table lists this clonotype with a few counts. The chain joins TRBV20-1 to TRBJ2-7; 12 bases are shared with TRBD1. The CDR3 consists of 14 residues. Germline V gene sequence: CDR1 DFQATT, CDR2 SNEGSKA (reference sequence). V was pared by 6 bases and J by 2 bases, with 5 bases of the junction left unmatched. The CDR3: CSAPGTGGAYEQYF. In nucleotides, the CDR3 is TGCAGTGCCCCCGGGACAGGGGGCGCCTACGAGCAGTACTTC.

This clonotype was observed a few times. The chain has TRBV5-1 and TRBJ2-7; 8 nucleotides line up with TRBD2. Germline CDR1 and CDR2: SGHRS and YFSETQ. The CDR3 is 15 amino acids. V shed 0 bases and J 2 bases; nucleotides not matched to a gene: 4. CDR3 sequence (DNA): TGCGCCAGCAGCTTGGGACTAGCGATCACCTACGAGCAGTACTTC. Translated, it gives CASSLGLAITYEQYF.

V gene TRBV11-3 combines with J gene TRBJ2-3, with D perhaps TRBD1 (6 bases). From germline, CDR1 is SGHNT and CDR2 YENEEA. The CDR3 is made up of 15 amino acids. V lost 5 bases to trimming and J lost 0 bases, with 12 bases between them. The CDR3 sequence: CASSPGQYSTDTQYF. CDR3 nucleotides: TGTGCCAGCAGCCCTGGACAGTATAGCACAGATACGCAGTATTTT.

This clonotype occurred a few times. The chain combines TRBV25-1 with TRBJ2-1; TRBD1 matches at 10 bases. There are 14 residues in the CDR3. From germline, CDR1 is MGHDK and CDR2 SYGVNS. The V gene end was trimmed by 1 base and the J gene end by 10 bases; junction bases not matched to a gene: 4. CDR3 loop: CASSELGQGREQFF. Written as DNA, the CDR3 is TGTGCCAGCAGTGAATTGGGACAGGGGAGAGAGCAGTTCTTC.

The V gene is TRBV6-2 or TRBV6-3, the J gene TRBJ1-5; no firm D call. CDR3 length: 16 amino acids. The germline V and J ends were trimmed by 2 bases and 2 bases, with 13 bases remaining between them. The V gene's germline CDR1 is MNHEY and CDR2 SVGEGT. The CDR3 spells CASSYTGSTGNQPQHF. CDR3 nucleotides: TGTGCCAGCAGTTACACGGGATCCACGGGCAATCAGCCCCAGCATTTT.

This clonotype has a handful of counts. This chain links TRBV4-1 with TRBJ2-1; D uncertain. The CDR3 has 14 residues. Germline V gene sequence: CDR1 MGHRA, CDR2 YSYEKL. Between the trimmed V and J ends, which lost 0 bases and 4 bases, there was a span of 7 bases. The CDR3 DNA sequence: TGCGCCAGCAGCCAAGAATGGGCGTACAATGAGCAGTTCTTC. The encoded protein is CASSQEWAYNEQFF.

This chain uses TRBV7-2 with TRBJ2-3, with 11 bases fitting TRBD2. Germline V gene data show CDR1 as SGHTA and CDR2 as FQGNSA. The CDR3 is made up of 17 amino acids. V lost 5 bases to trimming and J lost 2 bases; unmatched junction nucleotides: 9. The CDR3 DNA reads TGTGCCAGCAGCAAGATAGGGACTAGCGGACTCACAGATACGCAGTATTTT. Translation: CASSKIGTSGLTDTQYF.

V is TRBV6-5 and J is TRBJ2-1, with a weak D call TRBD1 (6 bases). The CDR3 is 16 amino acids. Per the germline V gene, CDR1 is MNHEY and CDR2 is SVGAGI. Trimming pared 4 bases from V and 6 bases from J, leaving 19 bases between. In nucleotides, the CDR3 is TGTGCCAGCAGTTCCTCCGCGACAGGCGACTTCAATGAGCAGTTCTTC. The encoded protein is CASSSSATGDFNEQFF.

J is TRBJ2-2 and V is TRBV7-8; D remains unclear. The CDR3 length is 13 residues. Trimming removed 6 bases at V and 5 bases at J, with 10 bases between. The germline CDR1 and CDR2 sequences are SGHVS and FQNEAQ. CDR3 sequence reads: CASRVIGTGELFF. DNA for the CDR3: TGTGCCAGCAGGGTAATAGGGACCGGGGAGCTGTTTTTT. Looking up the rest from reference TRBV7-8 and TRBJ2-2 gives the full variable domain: GAGVSQSPRYKVAKRGQDVALRCDPISGHVSLFWYQQALGQGPEFLTYFQNEAQLDKSGLPSDRFFAERPEGSVSTLKIQRTQQEDSAVYLCASRVIGTGELFFGEGSRLTVL.

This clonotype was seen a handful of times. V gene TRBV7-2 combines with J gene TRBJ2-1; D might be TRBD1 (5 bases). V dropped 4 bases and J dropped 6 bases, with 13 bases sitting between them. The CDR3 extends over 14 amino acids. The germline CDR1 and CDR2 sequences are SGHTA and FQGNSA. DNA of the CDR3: TGTGCCAGCAGCTGGAGTCAGGGTCGCAATGAGCAGTTCTTC. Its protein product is CASSWSQGRNEQFF.

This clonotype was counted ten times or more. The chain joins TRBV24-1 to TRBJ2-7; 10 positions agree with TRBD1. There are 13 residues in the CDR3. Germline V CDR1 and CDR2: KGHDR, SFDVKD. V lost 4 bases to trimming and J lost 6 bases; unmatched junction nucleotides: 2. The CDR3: CATSEGTGAEQYF. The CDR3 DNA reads TGTGCCACCAGTGAGGGGACAGGGGCCGAGCAGTACTTC.

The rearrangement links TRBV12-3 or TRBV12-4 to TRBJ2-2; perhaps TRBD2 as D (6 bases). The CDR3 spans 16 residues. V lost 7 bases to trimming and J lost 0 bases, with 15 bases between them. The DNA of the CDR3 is TGTGCCAGCACCCCCGGGACTCTCTCGAACACCGGGGAGCTGTTTTTT. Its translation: CASTPGTLSNTGELFF.

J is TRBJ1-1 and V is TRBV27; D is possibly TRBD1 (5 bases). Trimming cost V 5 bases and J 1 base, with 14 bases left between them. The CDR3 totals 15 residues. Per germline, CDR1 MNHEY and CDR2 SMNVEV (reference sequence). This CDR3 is CASSIRRAGNTEAFF. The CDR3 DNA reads TGTGCCAGCAGTATACGCAGGGCGGGGAACACTGAAGCTTTCTTT.

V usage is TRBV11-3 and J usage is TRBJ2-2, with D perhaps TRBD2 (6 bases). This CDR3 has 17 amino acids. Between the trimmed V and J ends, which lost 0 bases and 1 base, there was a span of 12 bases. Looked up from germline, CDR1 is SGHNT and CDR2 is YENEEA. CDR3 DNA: TGTGCCAGCAGCTTAGATCCTAGCGTGGGGAACACCGGGGAGCTGTTTTTT. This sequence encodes CASSLDPSVGNTGELFF.